The TCR beta chain described here comes from a study of blood T cell repertoires in COVID-19. Germline V gives CDR1 LGHNA, CDR2 YSLEER. V lost 1 base and J lost 4; bases outside the gene matches: 5. This CDR3 has 15 residues. Assay: immunoSEQ multiplex PCR; the TCRdb copy retains only in-frame clones and omits some. The sample has roughly 160,000 clones, 70% to 90% seen once. The V and J genes are TRBV4-3 and TRBJ2-5; TRBD1 agrees at 8 bases. The sequence derives from a woman aged 45-60 years with COVID-19, enrolled during active disease. Material for sequencing was peripheral blood. The CDR3 is CASSQASTGGETQYF. The CDR3 DNA reads TGCGCCAGCAGCCAAGCAAGCACAGGGGGAGAGACCCAGTACTTC.